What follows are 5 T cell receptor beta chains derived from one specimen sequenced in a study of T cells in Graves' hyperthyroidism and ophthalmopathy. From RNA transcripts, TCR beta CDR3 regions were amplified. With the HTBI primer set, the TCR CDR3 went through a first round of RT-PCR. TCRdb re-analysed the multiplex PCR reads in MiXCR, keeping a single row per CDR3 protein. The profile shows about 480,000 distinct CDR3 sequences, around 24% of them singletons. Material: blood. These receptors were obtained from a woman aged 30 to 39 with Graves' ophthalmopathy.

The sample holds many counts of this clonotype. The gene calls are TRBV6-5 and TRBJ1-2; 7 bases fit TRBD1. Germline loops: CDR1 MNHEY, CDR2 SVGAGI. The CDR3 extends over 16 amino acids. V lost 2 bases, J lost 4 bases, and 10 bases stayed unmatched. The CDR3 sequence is CASSYTRQGNGYGYTF. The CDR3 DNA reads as TGTGCCAGCAGTTACACCAGACAGGGAAACGGCTATGGCTACACCTTC.

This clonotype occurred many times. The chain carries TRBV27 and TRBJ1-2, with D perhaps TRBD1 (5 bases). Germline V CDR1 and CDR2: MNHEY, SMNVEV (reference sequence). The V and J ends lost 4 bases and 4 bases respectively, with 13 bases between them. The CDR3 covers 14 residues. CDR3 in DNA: TGTGCCAGCAGTTCCGATCACAGGATCTATGGCTACACCTTC. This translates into CASSSDHRIYGYTF.

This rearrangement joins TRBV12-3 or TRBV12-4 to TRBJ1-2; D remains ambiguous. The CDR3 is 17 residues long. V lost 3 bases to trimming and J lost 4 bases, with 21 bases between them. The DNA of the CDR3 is TGTGCCAGCAGTTTTACGCGAGCGGACCTGGGGTCCTATGGCTACACCTTC. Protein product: CASSFTRADLGSYGYTF.

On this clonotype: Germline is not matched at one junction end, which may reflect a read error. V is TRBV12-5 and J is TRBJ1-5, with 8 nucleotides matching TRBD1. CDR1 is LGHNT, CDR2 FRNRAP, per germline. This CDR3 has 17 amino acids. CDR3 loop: CASGLVRGRGRNQPQHF. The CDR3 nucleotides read TGTGCTAGTGGCTTGGTACGGGGCAGGGGGCGAAATCAGCCCCAGCATTTT.

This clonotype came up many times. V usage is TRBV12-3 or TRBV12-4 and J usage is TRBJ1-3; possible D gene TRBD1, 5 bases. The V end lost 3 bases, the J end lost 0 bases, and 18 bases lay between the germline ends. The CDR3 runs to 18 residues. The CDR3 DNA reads TGTGCCAGCAGTTTTATTGTTGCTGGTGGGGGCTCTGGAAACACCATATATTTT. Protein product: CASSFIVAGGGSGNTIYF.